This TCR beta chain is drawn from a study of blood T cells in healthy people across ages. Whole-study findings and limits: Estimated diversity, derived from one million T cells, was regarded as an underestimate.

Germline V CDR1 and CDR2: DFQATT, SNEGSKA (reference sequence). This CDR3 has 20 amino acids. Between the trimmed V and J ends, which lost 5 bases and 3 bases, there was a span of 33 bases. In this sample, this clonotype turned up a few times. Its specificity is not known. Then a second PCR, running roughly 7 to 12 cycles, was carried out with a sample-barcoded 5' primer and a J-beta primer mix. MiXCR, applied by TCRdb to the 5' RACE reads, yields one record per CDR3 protein. This sample has 540,000 or so distinct CDR3 sequences, with around 24% found just once. Another study also made use of these data, one on T cells of mothers and their children. That paper adds: Related mother-child pairs shared marginally more repertoire than unrelated pairs, though not significantly.

V and J are TRBV20-1 and TRBJ2-3, with D perhaps matching TRBD2 (10 bases). Sample: blood. The receptor was derived from a boy between 10 and 17 years old in good health. The CDR3 spells CSASPGTGILSGRTTDTQYF. CDR3 DNA: TGCAGTGCTTCCCCCGGGACAGGGATCCTTAGCGGGAGGACGACAGATACGCAGTATTTT.